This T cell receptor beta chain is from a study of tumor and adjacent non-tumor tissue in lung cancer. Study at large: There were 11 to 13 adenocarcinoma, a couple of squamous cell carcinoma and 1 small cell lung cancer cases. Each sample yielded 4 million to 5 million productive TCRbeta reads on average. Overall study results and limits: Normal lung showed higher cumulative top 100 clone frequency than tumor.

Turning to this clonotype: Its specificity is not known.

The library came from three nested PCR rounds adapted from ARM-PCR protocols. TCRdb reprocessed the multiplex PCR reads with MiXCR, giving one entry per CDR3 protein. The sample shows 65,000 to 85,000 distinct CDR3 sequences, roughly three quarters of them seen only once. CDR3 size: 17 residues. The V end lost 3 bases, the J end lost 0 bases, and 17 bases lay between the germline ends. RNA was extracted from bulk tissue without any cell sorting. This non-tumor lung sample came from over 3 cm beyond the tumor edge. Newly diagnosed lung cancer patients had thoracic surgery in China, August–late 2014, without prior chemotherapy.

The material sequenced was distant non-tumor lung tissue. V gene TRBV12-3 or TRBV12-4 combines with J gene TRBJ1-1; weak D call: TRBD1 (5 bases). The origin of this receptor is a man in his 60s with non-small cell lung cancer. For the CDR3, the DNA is TGTGCCAGCAGTTTTACCCAGGGCCTGGGGGTGAACACTGAAGCTTTCTTT. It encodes CASSFTQGLGVNTEAFF.